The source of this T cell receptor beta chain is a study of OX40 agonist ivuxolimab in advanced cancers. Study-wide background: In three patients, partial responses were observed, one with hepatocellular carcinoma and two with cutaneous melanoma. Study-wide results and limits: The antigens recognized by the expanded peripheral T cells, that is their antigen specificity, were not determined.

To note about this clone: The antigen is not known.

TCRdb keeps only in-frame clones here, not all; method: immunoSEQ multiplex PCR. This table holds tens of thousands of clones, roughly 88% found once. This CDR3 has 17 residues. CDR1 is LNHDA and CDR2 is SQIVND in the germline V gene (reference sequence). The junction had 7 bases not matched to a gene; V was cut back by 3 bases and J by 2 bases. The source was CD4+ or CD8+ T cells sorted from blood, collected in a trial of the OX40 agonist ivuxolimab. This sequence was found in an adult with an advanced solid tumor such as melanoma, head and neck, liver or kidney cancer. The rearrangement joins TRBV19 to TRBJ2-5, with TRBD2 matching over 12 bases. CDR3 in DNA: TGTGCCAGTAGTATCATGACTAGCGGGAGCCAACAAGAGACCCAGTACTTC. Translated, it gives CASSIMTSGSQQETQYF.